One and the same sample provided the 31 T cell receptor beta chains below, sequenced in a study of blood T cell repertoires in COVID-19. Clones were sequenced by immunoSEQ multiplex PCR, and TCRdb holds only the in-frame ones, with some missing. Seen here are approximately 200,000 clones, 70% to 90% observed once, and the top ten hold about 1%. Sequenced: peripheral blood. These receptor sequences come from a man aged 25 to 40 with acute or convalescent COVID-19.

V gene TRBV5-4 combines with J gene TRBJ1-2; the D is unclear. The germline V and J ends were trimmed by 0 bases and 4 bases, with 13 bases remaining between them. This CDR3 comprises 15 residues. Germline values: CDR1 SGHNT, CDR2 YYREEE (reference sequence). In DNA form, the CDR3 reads TGTGCCAGCAGCTTGGTGGTAGAGCTCGCCTATGGCTACACCTTC. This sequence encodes CASSLVVELAYGYTF. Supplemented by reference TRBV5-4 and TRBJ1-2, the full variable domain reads ETGVTQSPTHLIKTRGQQVTLRCSSQSGHNTVSWYQQALGQGPQFIFQYYREEENGRGNFPPRFSGLQFPNYSSELNVNALELDDSALYLCASSLVVELAYGYTFGSGTRLTVV.

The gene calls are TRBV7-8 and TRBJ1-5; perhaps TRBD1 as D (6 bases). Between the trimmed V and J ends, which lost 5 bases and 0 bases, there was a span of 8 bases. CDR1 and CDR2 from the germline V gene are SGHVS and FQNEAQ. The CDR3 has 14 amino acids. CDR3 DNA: TGTGCCAGCAGCCACAGGGATAGCAATCAGCCCCAGCATTTT. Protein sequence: CASSHRDSNQPQHF.

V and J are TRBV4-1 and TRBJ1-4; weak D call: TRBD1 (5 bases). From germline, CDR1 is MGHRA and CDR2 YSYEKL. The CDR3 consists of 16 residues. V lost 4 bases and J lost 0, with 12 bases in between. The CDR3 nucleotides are TGCGCCAGCAGCCGCCCCGGGGGGGCAACTAATGAAAAACTGTTTTTT. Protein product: CASSRPGGATNEKLFF.

CDR3 sequence: CASKQGLTPLHF. The CDR3 bases are TGTGCCAGCAAACAGGGTTTGACACCCCTCCACTTT. V gene TRBV12-3 or TRBV12-4 combines with J gene TRBJ1-6, with D possibly TRBD1 on 6 matching bases. V was cut by 7 bases and J by 11 bases, with 12 bases left in between. The length of the CDR3 is 12 residues.

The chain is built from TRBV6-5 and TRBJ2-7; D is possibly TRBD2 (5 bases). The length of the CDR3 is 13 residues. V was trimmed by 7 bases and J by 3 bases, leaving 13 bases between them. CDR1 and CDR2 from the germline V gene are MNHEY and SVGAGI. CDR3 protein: CASMEASDYEQYF. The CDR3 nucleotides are TGTGCCAGCATGGAGGCGTCGGACTACGAGCAGTACTTC.

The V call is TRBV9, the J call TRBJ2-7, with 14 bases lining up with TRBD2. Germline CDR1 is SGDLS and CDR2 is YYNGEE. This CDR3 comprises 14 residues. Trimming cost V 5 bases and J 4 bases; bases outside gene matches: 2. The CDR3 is CASSRTSGGYEQYF. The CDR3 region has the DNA TGTGCCAGCAGTAGGACTAGCGGGGGGTACGAGCAGTACTTC.

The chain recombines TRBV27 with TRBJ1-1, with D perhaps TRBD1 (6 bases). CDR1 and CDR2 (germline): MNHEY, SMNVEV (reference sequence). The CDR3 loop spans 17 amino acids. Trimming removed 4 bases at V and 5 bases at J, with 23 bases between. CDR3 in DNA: TGTGCCAGCAGTTCCACCATGGAGAAAGGGGGTCGGACTGAAGCTTTCTTT. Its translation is CASSSTMEKGGRTEAFF.

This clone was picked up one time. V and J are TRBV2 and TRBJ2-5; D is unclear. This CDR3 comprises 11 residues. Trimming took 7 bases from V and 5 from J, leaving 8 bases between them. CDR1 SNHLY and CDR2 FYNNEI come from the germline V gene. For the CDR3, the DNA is TGTGCCAGCACGAGTGTTGAGACCCAGTACTTC. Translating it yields CASTSVETQYF.

The chain's CDR3 is CAWATIGGVYGYTF. The CDR3 coding sequence is TGTGCCTGGGCAACCATAGGGGGGGTCTATGGCTACACCTTC. The V call is TRBV30, the J call TRBJ1-2, with D perhaps matching TRBD1 (6 bases). The CDR3 extends over 14 amino acids. CDR1 and CDR2 from the germline V gene are GTSNPN and SVGIG (reference sequence). Trimming removed 5 bases at V and 4 bases at J, with 17 bases between.

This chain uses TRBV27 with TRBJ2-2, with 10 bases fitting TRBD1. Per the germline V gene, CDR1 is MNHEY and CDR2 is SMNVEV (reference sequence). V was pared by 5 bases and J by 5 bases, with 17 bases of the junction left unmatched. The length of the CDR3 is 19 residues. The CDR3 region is CASSPVRTGGMAETGELFF. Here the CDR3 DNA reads TGTGCCAGCAGTCCGGTTCGGACAGGGGGTATGGCTGAAACCGGGGAGCTGTTTTTT.

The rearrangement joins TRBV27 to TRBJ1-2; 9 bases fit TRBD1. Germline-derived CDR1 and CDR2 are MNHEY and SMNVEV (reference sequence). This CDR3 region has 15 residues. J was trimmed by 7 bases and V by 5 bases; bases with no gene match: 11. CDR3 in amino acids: CASSTHRDRVGGYTF. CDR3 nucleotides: TGTGCCAGCAGTACACACCGGGACAGGGTCGGTGGCTACACCTTC.

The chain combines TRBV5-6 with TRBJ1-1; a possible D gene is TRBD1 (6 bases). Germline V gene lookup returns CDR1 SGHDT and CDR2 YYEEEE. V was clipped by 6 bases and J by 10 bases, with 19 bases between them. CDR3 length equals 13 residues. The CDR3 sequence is CASKSKDSIGAFF. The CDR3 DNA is TGTGCCAGCAAGTCGAAGGACAGTATCGGAGCTTTCTTT. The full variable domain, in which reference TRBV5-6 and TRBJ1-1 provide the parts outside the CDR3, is DAGVTQSPTHLIKTRGQQVTLRCSPKSGHDTVSWYQQALGQGPQFIFQYYEEEERQRGNFPDRFSGHQFPNYSSELNVNALLLGDSALYLCASKSKDSIGAFFGQGTRLTVV.

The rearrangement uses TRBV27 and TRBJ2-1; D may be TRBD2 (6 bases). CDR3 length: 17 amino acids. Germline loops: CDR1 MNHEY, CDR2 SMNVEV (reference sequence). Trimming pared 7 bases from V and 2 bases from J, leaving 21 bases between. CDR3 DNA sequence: TGTGCCAGCACCAAAAGTTCAACACCGGGGGCCTACAATGAGCAGTTCTTC. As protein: CASTKSSTPGAYNEQFF.

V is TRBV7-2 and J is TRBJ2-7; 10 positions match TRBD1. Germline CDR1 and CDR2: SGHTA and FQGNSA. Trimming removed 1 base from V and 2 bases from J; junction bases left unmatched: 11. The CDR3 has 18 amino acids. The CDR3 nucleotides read TGTGCCAGCAGCTTAGTGTCGGGACAGGGGAGCGTCCCCTACGAGCAGTACTTC. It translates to CASSLVSGQGSVPYEQYF.

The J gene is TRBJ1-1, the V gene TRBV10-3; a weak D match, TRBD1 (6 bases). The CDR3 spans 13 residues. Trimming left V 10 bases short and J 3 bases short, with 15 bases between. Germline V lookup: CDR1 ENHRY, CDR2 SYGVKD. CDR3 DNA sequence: TGTGCCACCTGCAGAAAGGGGGACACTGAAGCTTTCTTT. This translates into CATCRKGDTEAFF.

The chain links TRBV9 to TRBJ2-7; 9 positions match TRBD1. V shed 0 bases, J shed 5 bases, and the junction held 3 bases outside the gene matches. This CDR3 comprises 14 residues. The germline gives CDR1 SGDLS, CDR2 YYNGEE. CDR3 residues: CASSVEDRGHEQYF. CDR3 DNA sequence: TGTGCCAGCAGCGTAGAGGACAGGGGCCACGAGCAGTACTTC.

The DNA of the CDR3 is TGCAGCGTTTCGTCGACTAGCGGCGCGGGCTACGAGCAGTACTTC. Protein product: CSVSSTSGAGYEQYF. This chain links TRBV29-1 with TRBJ2-7, with TRBD2 matching over 9 bases. The CDR3 totals 15 residues. The germline V gene encodes CDR1 SQVTM and CDR2 ANQGSEA. J lost 3 bases, V lost 5 bases, and 11 bases had no gene match.

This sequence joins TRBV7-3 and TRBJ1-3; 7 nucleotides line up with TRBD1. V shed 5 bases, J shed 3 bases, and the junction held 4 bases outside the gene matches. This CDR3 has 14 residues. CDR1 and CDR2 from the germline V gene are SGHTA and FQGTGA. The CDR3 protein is CASSAGTVGNTIYF. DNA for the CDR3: TGTGCCAGCAGCGCGGGGACAGTTGGAAACACCATATATTTT.

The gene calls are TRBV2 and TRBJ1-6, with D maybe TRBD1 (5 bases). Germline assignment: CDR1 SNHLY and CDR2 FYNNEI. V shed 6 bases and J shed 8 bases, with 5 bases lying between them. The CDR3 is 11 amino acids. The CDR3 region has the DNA TGTGCCAGCAGACAGGATTCACCCCTCCACTTT. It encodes CASRQDSPLHF.

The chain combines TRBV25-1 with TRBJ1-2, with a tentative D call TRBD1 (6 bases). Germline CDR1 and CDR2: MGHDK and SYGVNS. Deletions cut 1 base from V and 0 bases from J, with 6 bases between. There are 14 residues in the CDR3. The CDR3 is CASSEWTANYGYTF. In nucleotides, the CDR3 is TGTGCCAGCAGTGAATGGACAGCTAACTATGGCTACACCTTC.

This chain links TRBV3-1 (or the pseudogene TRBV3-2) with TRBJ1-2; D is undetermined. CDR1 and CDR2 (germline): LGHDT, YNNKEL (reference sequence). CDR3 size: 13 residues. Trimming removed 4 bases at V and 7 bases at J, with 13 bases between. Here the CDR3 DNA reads TGTGCCAGCAGCCGGGGAGAAGTGACTGGCTACACCTTC. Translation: CASSRGEVTGYTF.

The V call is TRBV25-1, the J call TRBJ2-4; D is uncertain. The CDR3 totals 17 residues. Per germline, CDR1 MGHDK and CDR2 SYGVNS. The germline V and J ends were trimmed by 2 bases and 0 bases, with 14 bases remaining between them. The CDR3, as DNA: TGTGCCAGCAGTGAAGCAATTTCGGGTCTAGCCAAAAACATTCAGTACTTC. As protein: CASSEAISGLAKNIQYF.

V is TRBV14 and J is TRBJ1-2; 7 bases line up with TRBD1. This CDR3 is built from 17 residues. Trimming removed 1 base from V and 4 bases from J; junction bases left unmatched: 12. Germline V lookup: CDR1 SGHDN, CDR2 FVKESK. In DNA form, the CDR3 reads TGTGCCAGCAGCCAAGGGTCGGAGGGGGCGCGTCCCTATGGCTACACCTTC. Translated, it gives CASSQGSEGARPYGYTF.

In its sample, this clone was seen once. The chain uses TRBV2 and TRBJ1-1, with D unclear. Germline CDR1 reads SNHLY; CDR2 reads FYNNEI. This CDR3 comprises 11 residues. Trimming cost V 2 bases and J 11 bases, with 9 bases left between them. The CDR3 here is CASSEQTLAFF. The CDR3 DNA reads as TGTGCCAGCAGTGAACAGACTCTGGCTTTCTTT.

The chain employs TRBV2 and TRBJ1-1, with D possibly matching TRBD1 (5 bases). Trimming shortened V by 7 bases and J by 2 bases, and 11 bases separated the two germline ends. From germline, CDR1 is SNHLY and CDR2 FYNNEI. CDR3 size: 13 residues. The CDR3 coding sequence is TGTGCCAGCATTGGGGGGACCAACACTGAAGCTTTCTTT. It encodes CASIGGTNTEAFF.

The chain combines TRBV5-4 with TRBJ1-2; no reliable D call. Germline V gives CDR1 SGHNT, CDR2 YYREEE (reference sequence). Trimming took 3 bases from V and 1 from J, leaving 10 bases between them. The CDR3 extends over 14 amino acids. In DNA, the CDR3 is TGTGCCAGCAGCTGGCGAGGGATTAACTATGGCTACACCTTC. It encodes CASSWRGINYGYTF. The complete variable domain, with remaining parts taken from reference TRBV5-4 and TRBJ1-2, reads ETGVTQSPTHLIKTRGQQVTLRCSSQSGHNTVSWYQQALGQGPQFIFQYYREEENGRGNFPPRFSGLQFPNYSSELNVNALELDDSALYLCASSWRGINYGYTFGSGTRLTVV.

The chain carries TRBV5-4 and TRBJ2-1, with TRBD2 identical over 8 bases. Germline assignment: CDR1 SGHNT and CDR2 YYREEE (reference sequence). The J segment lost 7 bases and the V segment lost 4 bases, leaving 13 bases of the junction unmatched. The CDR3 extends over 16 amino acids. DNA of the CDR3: TGTGCCAGCAGCCGAAATAGCGGGAACTCGAGGAATGAGCAGTTCTTC. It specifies CASSRNSGNSRNEQFF.

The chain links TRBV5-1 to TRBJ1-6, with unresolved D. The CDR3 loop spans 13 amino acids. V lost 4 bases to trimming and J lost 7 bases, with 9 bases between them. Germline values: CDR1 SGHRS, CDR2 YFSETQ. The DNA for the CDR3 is TGCGCCAGCAGCCCGGAGGGCAATTCACCCCTCCACTTT. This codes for CASSPEGNSPLHF.

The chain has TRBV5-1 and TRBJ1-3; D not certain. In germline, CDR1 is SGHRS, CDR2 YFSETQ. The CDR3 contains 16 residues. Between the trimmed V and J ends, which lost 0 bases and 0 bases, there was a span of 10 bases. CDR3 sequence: CASSLVGRPSGNTIYF. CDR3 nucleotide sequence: TGCGCCAGCAGCTTGGTGGGGAGACCCTCTGGAAACACCATATATTTT.

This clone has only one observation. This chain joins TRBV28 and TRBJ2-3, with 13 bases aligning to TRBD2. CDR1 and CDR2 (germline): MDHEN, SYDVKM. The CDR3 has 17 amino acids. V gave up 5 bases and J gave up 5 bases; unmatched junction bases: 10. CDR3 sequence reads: CASSPAGTSGIKDTQYF. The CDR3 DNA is TGTGCCAGCAGTCCGGCCGGGACTAGCGGGATAAAAGATACGCAGTATTTT. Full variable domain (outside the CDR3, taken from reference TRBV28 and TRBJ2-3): DVKVTQSSRYLVKRTGEKVFLECVQDMDHENMFWYRQDPGLGLRLIYFSYDVKMKEKGDIPEGYSVSREKKERFSLILESASTNQTSMYLCASSPAGTSGIKDTQYFGPGTRLTVL.

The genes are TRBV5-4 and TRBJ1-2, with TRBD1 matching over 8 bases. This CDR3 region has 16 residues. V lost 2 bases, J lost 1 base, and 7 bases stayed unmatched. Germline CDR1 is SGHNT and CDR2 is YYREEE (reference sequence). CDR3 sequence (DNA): TGTGCCAGCAGCTTCACAGGGGGAAGCCTTAACTATGGCTACACCTTC. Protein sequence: CASSFTGGSLNYGYTF.